This TCR beta chain was sequenced during a study of beta chain features in type 1 diabetes. On the study more broadly: Examination of sorted cells across all samples involved 100 million or so cells. Findings and limits, study-wide: There was a moderate but significant shortening of TCRB CDR3s in all four CD4+ subsets of Type 1 diabetes patients. In type 1 diabetes patients, VDJ junctions had fewer insertions; deletions at these junctions were more frequent. Researchers reported that naive, central memory and Treg TCRB repertoires appeared more similar in patients than in healthy donors.

As regards this clone: What it binds is unknown.

Heparinised blood was drawn once per donor, averaging approximately 100 mL. The entirety of the isolated RNA underwent reverse transcription, so expressed TCRB transcripts were sequenced. Sequencing was performed with immunoSEQ multiplex PCR; in TCRdb, only in-frame clones are kept and a portion is missing. Of 120,000 to 150,000 clones in the sample, about an eighth were seen once. This clonotype was sampled from a man younger than 35 with type 1 diabetes. Sequenced: central memory CD4+ T cells from blood.

For the CDR3, the DNA is TGCAGTGCTATGGGCGATGAAAAACTGTTTTTT. Residues: CSAMGDEKLFF. The V call is TRBV20-1, the J call TRBJ1-4, with D unclear. Germline V gene sequence: CDR1 DFQATT, CDR2 SNEGSKA (reference sequence). CDR3 size: 11 residues. V was shortened by 4 bases and J by 6 bases, with 6 bases between the two germline ends.